A single sample is the source of the 20 T cell receptor beta chains below, sequenced in a study of identifying expanded T cells in peripheral blood. Libraries were prepared by immunoSEQ multiplex PCR; TCRdb keeps only in-frame clonotypes and omits some of them. The table lists more than 55,000 clones, 80% to 90% of them singletons. Sequencing was performed on blood. These receptors all come from a person between 18 and 69 years old in good health.

This clone was seen just once. This chain connects TRBV7-2 to TRBJ2-1; 9 nucleotides agree with TRBD2. Germline V lookup: CDR1 SGHTA, CDR2 FQGNSA. The J segment lost 4 bases and the V segment lost 1 base, leaving 5 bases of the junction unmatched. This CDR3 is 16 amino acids long. Written as DNA, the CDR3 is TGTGCCAGCAGCTTAGAGGCGGGACTAGCATACAATGAGCAGTTCTTC. It translates to CASSLEAGLAYNEQFF.

For the CDR3, the DNA is TGTGCCAGCAGTTACTTTGCGGGGGCCTACAATGAGCAGTTCTTC. It codes for CASSYFAGAYNEQFF. This sequence joins TRBV6-5 and TRBJ2-1, with 7 nucleotides matching TRBD2. The CDR3 is made up of 15 amino acids. V lost 1 base and J lost 2; bases outside the gene matches: 2. The germline V gene encodes CDR1 MNHEY and CDR2 SVGAGI.

The chain recombines TRBV9 with TRBJ2-1, with D possibly matching TRBD2 (7 bases). The ends were cut back, 0 bases at V and 9 bases at J, with 19 bases in the middle. The CDR3 extends over 16 amino acids. Per germline, CDR1 SGDLS and CDR2 YYNGEE. The CDR3 loop reads CASSVARGGAFAEQFF. CDR3 nucleotides: TGTGCCAGCAGCGTAGCTCGAGGGGGGGCCTTTGCTGAGCAGTTCTTC.

The gene calls are TRBV28 and TRBJ1-2; tentatively, D is TRBD1 (6 bases). The length of the CDR3 is 15 residues. V dropped 4 bases and J dropped 2 bases, with 14 bases sitting between them. Germline values: CDR1 MDHEN, CDR2 SYDVKM. This CDR3 reads CASSSSAGENYGYTF. The CDR3 bases are TGTGCCAGCAGTTCCTCTGCAGGGGAAAACTATGGCTACACCTTC.

The CDR3 sequence: CASCLEGVYQETQYF. The CDR3 bases are TGTGCCAGCTGCCTTGAAGGGGTGTACCAAGAGACCCAGTACTTC. This chain joins TRBV6-1 and TRBJ2-5; TRBD1 is a possible D gene (5 bases). The CDR3 is 15 residues long. Per the germline V gene, CDR1 is MNHNS and CDR2 is SASEGT. V gave up 8 bases and J gave up 0 bases, with 16 bases separating them.

This clone was counted a single time. The chain is built from TRBV7-3 and TRBJ2-3, with 7 bases matching TRBD1. Trimming cost V 3 bases and J 5 bases; bases outside gene matches: 8. Looked up from germline, CDR1 is SGHTA and CDR2 is FQGTGA. The CDR3 is 15 residues long. Here the CDR3 DNA reads TGTGCCAGCAGCTTCAGGGGACAGACCAGAGATACGCAGTATTTT. This sequence encodes CASSFRGQTRDTQYF. Using reference TRBV7-3 and TRBJ2-3 for the parts outside the CDR3, the full variable domain is GAGVSQTPSNKVTEKGKYVELRCDPISGHTALYWYRQSLGQGPEFLIYFQGTGAADDSGLPNDRFFAVRPEGSVSTLKIQRTERGDSAVYLCASSFRGQTRDTQYFGPGTRLTVL.

The rearrangement links TRBV28 to TRBJ1-5; D possibly corresponds to TRBD1 (5 bases). The CDR3 extends over 16 amino acids. Germline assignment: CDR1 MDHEN and CDR2 SYDVKM. Trimming shortened V by 7 bases and J by 0 bases, and 16 bases separated the two germline ends. The DNA for the CDR3 is TGTGCCAGCACTCTCCGCGGGGGTTATAGCAATCAGCCCCAGCATTTT. Translating gives CASTLRGGYSNQPQHF.

The J gene is TRBJ2-7, the V gene TRBV10-2; D gene unclear. The V and J ends lost 6 bases and 5 bases respectively, with 14 bases between them. The CDR3 loop spans 13 amino acids. Germline loops: CDR1 WSHSY, CDR2 SAAADI. The CDR3 protein is CASRPLPGDEQYF. CDR3 nucleotides: TGCGCCAGCAGACCCCTTCCGGGTGACGAGCAGTACTTC.

This sequence joins TRBV30 and TRBJ2-7; 7 positions match TRBD1. Per the germline V gene, CDR1 is GTSNPN and CDR2 is SVGIG (reference sequence). CDR3 length: 14 residues. V lost 6 bases and J lost 0; bases outside the gene matches: 8. The CDR3 loop reads CACRRQGSSYEQYF. CDR3 sequence (DNA): TGTGCCTGTCGAAGACAGGGAAGCTCCTACGAGCAGTACTTC.

The chain couples TRBV25-1 to TRBJ2-7; 13 bases are a match to TRBD2. The germline gives CDR1 MGHDK, CDR2 SYGVNS. This CDR3 is built from 14 residues. The J segment lost 4 bases and the V segment lost 4 bases, leaving 1 base of the junction unmatched. The CDR3 loop reads CASSGTSGGYEQYF. In nucleotides, the CDR3 is TGTGCCAGCAGTGGGACTAGCGGGGGTTACGAGCAGTACTTC.

The chain has TRBV29-1 and TRBJ2-1; D gene uncertain. CDR1 is SQVTM and CDR2 is ANQGSEA in the germline V gene. This CDR3 contains 11 residues. Deletions cut 1 base from V and 10 bases from J, with 8 bases between. CDR3: CSVEGVGEQFF. CDR3 bases: TGCAGCGTTGAAGGGGTAGGGGAGCAGTTCTTC.

V and J are TRBV7-9 and TRBJ2-2; D unresolved. The V end lost 5 bases, the J end lost 2 bases, and 12 bases lay between the germline ends. CDR3 length: 15 residues. Germline V gene sequence: CDR1 SEHNR, CDR2 FQNEAQ (reference sequence). The CDR3 is CASSPFRANTGELFF. As DNA, the CDR3 is TGTGCCAGCAGCCCATTTAGGGCCAACACCGGGGAGCTGTTTTTT. Full variable domain (missing parts from reference TRBV7-9 and TRBJ2-2): DTGVSQNPRHKITKRGQNVTFRCDPISEHNRLYWYRQTLGQGPEFLTYFQNEAQLEKSRLLSDRFSAERPKGSFSTLEIQRTEQGDSAMYLCASSPFRANTGELFFGEGSRLTVL.

The gene calls are TRBV2 and TRBJ1-5; D not certain. Germline V gene sequence: CDR1 SNHLY, CDR2 FYNNEI. The CDR3 is made up of 14 amino acids. Trimming left V 4 bases short and J 0 bases short, with 7 bases between. The CDR3 sequence is CASSVEASNQPQHF. The DNA of the CDR3 is TGTGCCAGCAGTGTTGAAGCTAGCAATCAGCCCCAGCATTTT.

This clone appeared once. This chain connects TRBV5-4 to TRBJ1-1; 7 bases align to TRBD1. CDR3 length: 14 residues. Germline loops: CDR1 SGHNT, CDR2 YYREEE (reference sequence). The CDR3 nucleotides read TGTGCTGGTCTAGGGGGCCTCAGAAACACTGAAGCTTTCTTT. Its protein product is CAGLGGLRNTEAFF. Drawing the rest from reference TRBV5-4 and TRBJ1-1, the complete variable domain is ETGVTQSPTHLIKTRGQQVTLRCSSQSGHNTVSWYQQALGQGPQFIFQYYREEENGRGNFPPRFSGLQFPNYSSELNVNALELDDSALYLCAGLGGLRNTEAFFGQGTRLTVV.

This sequence joins TRBV4-1 and TRBJ2-4; D is undetermined. Trimming cost V 0 bases and J 5 bases, with 11 bases left between them. Germline CDR1 MGHRA, CDR2 YSYEKL. CDR3 length equals 15 residues. The CDR3 loop is CASSQDRGWENIQYF. As DNA, the CDR3 is TGCGCCAGCAGCCAAGATAGAGGCTGGGAAAACATTCAGTACTTC.

The chain links TRBV25-1 to TRBJ2-1; 7 bases fit TRBD2. Losses at the gene ends were 5 bases for V and 10 bases for J; bases not matched to a gene: 14. The CDR3 has 15 amino acids. CDR1 and CDR2 (germline): MGHDK, SYGVNS. CDR3 sequence: CASSPTPRLAQEQFF. As DNA, the CDR3 is TGTGCCAGCAGTCCGACCCCCCGACTAGCCCAAGAGCAGTTCTTC.

The sample holds one count of this clone. The J gene is TRBJ2-1, the V gene TRBV6-6, with unresolved D. The length of the CDR3 is 13 residues. Germline V gives CDR1 MNHNY, CDR2 SVGAGI (reference sequence). Trimming removed 7 bases from V and 4 bases from J, with 11 bases in between. CDR3: CASNVREYNEQFF. The CDR3, as DNA: TGTGCCAGCAATGTTAGGGAATACAATGAGCAGTTCTTC.

The chain has TRBV13 and TRBJ2-5, with TRBD2 matching 12 bases. V dropped 4 bases and J dropped 5; count of bases not matched to a gene: 5. The CDR3 has 15 residues. CDR1 and CDR2 from the germline V gene are PRHDT and FYEKMQ (reference sequence). The CDR3 reads CASSSPSGGEETQYF. Written as DNA, the CDR3 is TGTGCCAGCAGCTCCCCTAGCGGGGGGGAGGAGACCCAGTACTTC.

CDR3 in DNA: TGTGCCAGTAGTTTACAGGGGGCGCCGGGGGATACGCAGTATTTT. Translated, it gives CASSLQGAPGDTQYF. The V call is TRBV19, the J call TRBJ2-3; 9 bases are a match to TRBD1. This CDR3 has 15 residues. J gave up 6 bases and V 5 bases, and 9 bases lay outside the gene matches. Germline loops: CDR1 LNHDA, CDR2 SQIVND (reference sequence).

V gene TRBV28 combines with J gene TRBJ1-2, with a weak D call TRBD1 (5 bases). Germline values: CDR1 MDHEN, CDR2 SYDVKM. Trimming shortened V by 8 bases and J by 8 bases, and 15 bases separated the two germline ends. The CDR3 is 12 residues long. This chain's CDR3 is CASGRQMAGYTF. The CDR3 DNA reads TGTGCCAGCGGAAGACAGATGGCCGGCTACACCTTC.